This record concerns one T cell receptor beta chain sequence. Antigen specificity is unknown. Sorted-subset replicate PCRs used 150 to 200 ng of genomic DNA. This amount corresponded to tens of thousands of T cell genomes. Profiling relied on immunoSEQ multiplex PCR, and the TCRdb table lists in-frame clones only, not all of them. This table holds around 2,000,000 clones, about 94% found once. Naivety among CD8 cells was defined by CD45RO negativity and positive CCR7 selection, thereby excluding terminally differentiated effector memory CD45RA+ cells. All of the donors resided in Nashville, Tennessee, and each was a Caucasian adult. The data were taken from a study of shared clonotypes between healthy human individuals. Study summary: The study drew on a couple of women and a few men aged 18 to 49 as donors.

The study, taken as a whole, reports: Enrolling few donors narrowed the genetic and exposure-history diversity that was represented.

The sample taken for sequencing was naive CD8+ T cells sorted from blood. This receptor was obtained from a man younger than 35 in good health.

Written as DNA, the CDR3 is TGTGCCAGTGCCCCAGGGGCGTGGTACGAGCAGTACTTC. It is translated as CASAPGAWYEQYF. The V gene is TRBV19, the J gene TRBJ2-7, with D maybe TRBD1 (6 bases). The CDR3 extends over 13 amino acids. Trimming shortened V by 8 bases and J by 4 bases, and 15 bases separated the two germline ends. The germline V gene has CDR1 LNHDA and CDR2 SQIVND (reference sequence).